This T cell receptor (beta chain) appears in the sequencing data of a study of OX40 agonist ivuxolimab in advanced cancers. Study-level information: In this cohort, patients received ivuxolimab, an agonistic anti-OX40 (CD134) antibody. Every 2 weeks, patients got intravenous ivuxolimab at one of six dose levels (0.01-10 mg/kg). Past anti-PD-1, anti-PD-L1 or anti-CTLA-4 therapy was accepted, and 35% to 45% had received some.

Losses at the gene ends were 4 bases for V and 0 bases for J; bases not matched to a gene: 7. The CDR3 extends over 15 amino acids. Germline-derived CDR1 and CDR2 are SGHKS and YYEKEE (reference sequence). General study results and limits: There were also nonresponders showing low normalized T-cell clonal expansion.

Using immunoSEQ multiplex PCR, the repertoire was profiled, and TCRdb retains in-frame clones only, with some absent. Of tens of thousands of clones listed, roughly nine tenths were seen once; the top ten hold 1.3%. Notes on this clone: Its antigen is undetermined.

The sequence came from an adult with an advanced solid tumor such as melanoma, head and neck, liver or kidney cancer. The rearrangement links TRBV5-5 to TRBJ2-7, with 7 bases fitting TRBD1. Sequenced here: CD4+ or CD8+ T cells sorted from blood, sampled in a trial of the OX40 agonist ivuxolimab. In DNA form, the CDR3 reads TGTGCCAGCAGCACCCGACAGGGAAGCTCCTACGAGCAGTACTTC. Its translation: CASSTRQGSSYEQYF.